Listed below are T cell receptor beta chains from one sample, sequenced in a study of OX40 agonist ivuxolimab in advanced cancers. The data were produced by immunoSEQ multiplex PCR, yet TCRdb's version contains in-frame clones alone and is incomplete. Of under 50,000 clones detected, roughly 90% appear once; the ten largest clones hold roughly 9%. Sequences were derived from CD4+ or CD8+ T cells sorted from blood, sampled in a trial of the OX40 agonist ivuxolimab. The receptors originated from an adult with an advanced solid tumor such as melanoma, head and neck, liver or kidney cancer. CDR3s include the opening cysteine and the closing phenylalanine or tryptophan. Each record gives: J gene, D gene, clone size, V gene, CDR3 DNA, CDR3 protein. D genes are given only for firm matches. Clone size is stated in some rows and not others, as once, few, many or a class when expanded.

j_gene: TRBJ2-3
d_gene: NA
abundance: NA
v_gene: TRBV7-2
CDR3nt: TGTGCCAGCAGCTTCTACACAGATACGCAGTATTTT
CDR3aa: CASSFYTDTQYF

j_gene: TRBJ2-7
d_gene: NA
abundance: NA
v_gene: TRBV28
CDR3nt: TGTGCCAGCAGTTTAGGGACTCCACCCACCTACGAGCAGTACTTC
CDR3aa: CASSLGTPPTYEQYF

j_gene: TRBJ2-5
d_gene: TRBD1
abundance: NA
v_gene: TRBV9
CDR3nt: TGTGCCAGCAGCGGACAGGGGTCCCGACCAGAGACCCAGTACTTC
CDR3aa: CASSGQGSRPETQYF

j_gene: TRBJ1-4
d_gene: TRBD1
abundance: NA
v_gene: TRBV6-1
CDR3nt: TGTGCCAGCAGTAACCGGGACAGGGGTGAAAAACTGTTTTTT
CDR3aa: CASSNRDRGEKLFF

j_gene: TRBJ2-7
d_gene: NA
abundance: NA
v_gene: TRBV28
CDR3nt: TGTGCCAGCAGTCAAAGCGGTTACTACGAGCAGTACTTC
CDR3aa: CASSQSGYYEQYF

j_gene: TRBJ2-1
d_gene: NA
abundance: NA
v_gene: TRBV5-3
CDR3nt: TGTGCCAGAAGCCAGAGCGGAGTTGGCAATGAGCAGTTCTTC
CDR3aa: CARSQSGVGNEQFF

j_gene: TRBJ2-1
d_gene: NA
abundance: NA
v_gene: TRBV7-9
CDR3nt: TGTGCCAGCAGCTTATCGTGGAATGAGCAGTTCTTC
CDR3aa: CASSLSWNEQFF

j_gene: TRBJ2-1
d_gene: NA
abundance: once
v_gene: TRBV11-2
CDR3nt: TGTGCCAGCAGCTTCGCATTCCGGAATGAGCAGTTCTTC
CDR3aa: CASSFAFRNEQFF

j_gene: TRBJ2-7
d_gene: NA
abundance: NA
v_gene: TRBV6-6
CDR3nt: TGTGCCAGCAGTTACGCGACCGACGGGGAGCAGTACTTC
CDR3aa: CASSYATDGEQYF

j_gene: TRBJ1-2
d_gene: TRBD1
abundance: NA
v_gene: TRBV4-1
CDR3nt: TGCGCCAGCAGCCCATCACAGGGGCCCAGCTATGGCTACACCTTC
CDR3aa: CASSPSQGPSYGYTF

j_gene: TRBJ2-7
d_gene: NA
abundance: NA
v_gene: TRBV5-6
CDR3nt: TGTGCCAGCAGCTTGGGCAGGGGTAGCCCTGCAGGATACGAGCAGTACTTC
CDR3aa: CASSLGRGSPAGYEQYF

j_gene: TRBJ1-5
d_gene: TRBD1
abundance: NA
v_gene: TRBV19
CDR3nt: TGTGCCAGTAGCATCACAGGGGGCGCATCTTACCAGCCCCAGCATTTT
CDR3aa: CASSITGGASYQPQHF

j_gene: TRBJ1-1
d_gene: NA
abundance: NA
v_gene: TRBV7-3
CDR3nt: TGTGCCAGCAGCTTATTGGGCGGTACAGACACTGAAGCTTTCTTT
CDR3aa: CASSLLGGTDTEAFF

j_gene: TRBJ1-6
d_gene: NA
abundance: NA
v_gene: TRBV5-6
CDR3nt: TGTGCCAGCAGCTTGGAAGAGAGCTATAATTCACCCCTCCACTTT
CDR3aa: CASSLEESYNSPLHF

j_gene: TRBJ1-2
d_gene: TRBD1
abundance: NA
v_gene: TRBV4-1
CDR3nt: TGCGCCAGCAGCCATGATTACAGGGGTAGTAACTATGGCTACACCTTC
CDR3aa: CASSHDYRGSNYGYTF

j_gene: TRBJ1-2
d_gene: TRBD1
abundance: NA
v_gene: TRBV5-8
CDR3nt: TGTGCCAGCAGCGCGGACAGGCTCGACTACACCTTC
CDR3aa: CASSADRLDYTF

j_gene: TRBJ1-1
d_gene: NA
abundance: NA
v_gene: TRBV9
CDR3nt: TGTGCCAGCAGCCCTTACCGCAGGGGCGGCACTGAAGCTTTCTTT
CDR3aa: CASSPYRRGGTEAFF

j_gene: TRBJ1-2
d_gene: TRBD1
abundance: NA
v_gene: TRBV7-6
CDR3nt: TGTGCCAGCAGCTTAGTGGGAGGGGGCGGCGAAGGCTACACCTTC
CDR3aa: CASSLVGGGGEGYTF

j_gene: TRBJ2-3
d_gene: NA
abundance: NA
v_gene: TRBV7-3
CDR3nt: TGTGCCAGCAGCCCCGCCCAGCTAGCGCTCGACGGTACGCAGTATTTT
CDR3aa: CASSPAQLALDGTQYF

j_gene: TRBJ2-2
d_gene: NA
abundance: NA
v_gene: TRBV7-3
CDR3nt: TGTGCCAGCAGCCCGTACACCGGGGAGCTGTTTTTT
CDR3aa: CASSPYTGELFF

j_gene: TRBJ2-5
d_gene: TRBD2
abundance: NA
v_gene: TRBV27
CDR3nt: TGTGCCAGCAGGCCTCGGACTAGCGGGGCAGAGACCCAGTACTTC
CDR3aa: CASRPRTSGAETQYF

j_gene: TRBJ2-7
d_gene: TRBD2
abundance: NA
v_gene: TRBV27
CDR3nt: TGTGCCAGCAGCCTCTTGGGGACTAGCGGCCTTATACAGCAGTACTTC
CDR3aa: CASSLLGTSGLIQQYF

j_gene: TRBJ2-1
d_gene: TRBD2
abundance: NA
v_gene: TRBV6-6
CDR3nt: TGTGCCAGCAGTCGCTTTGTAGCGGGGCCTAACAATGAGCAGTTCTTC
CDR3aa: CASSRFVAGPNNEQFF

j_gene: TRBJ2-1
d_gene: NA
abundance: NA
v_gene: TRBV5-5
CDR3nt: TGTGCCAGCAGGGTTAGGGACTTAAGCTCCTACAATGAGCAGTTCTTC
CDR3aa: CASRVRDLSSYNEQFF

j_gene: TRBJ2-1
d_gene: NA
abundance: NA
v_gene: TRBV5-5
CDR3nt: TGTGCCAGCAGCTTGTCTGCGGCGTACAATGAGCAGTTCTTC
CDR3aa: CASSLSAAYNEQFF

j_gene: TRBJ2-1
d_gene: TRBD2
abundance: NA
v_gene: TRBV4-1
CDR3nt: TGCGCCAGCAGCCATCTAACTAGCGCGAAGACCTACAATGAGCAGTTCTTC
CDR3aa: CASSHLTSAKTYNEQFF

j_gene: TRBJ1-3
d_gene: NA
abundance: NA
v_gene: TRBV6-1
CDR3nt: TGTGCCAGCAGTTTTAGTGGAGACGGAGGAAACACCATATATTTT
CDR3aa: CASSFSGDGGNTIYF

j_gene: TRBJ2-1
d_gene: NA
abundance: NA
v_gene: TRBV12-5
CDR3nt: TGTGCTAGTGGTTTATCAGGGAATGAGCAGTTCTTC
CDR3aa: CASGLSGNEQFF

j_gene: TRBJ2-1
d_gene: NA
abundance: NA
v_gene: TRBV9
CDR3nt: TGTGCCAGCAGAACCGACGGTAACTCCTACAATGAGCAGTTCTTC
CDR3aa: CASRTDGNSYNEQFF

j_gene: TRBJ1-1
d_gene: NA
abundance: NA
v_gene: TRBV28
CDR3nt: TGTGCCAGCAGTTTTGTGAGGGGAACTGAAGCTTTCTTT
CDR3aa: CASSFVRGTEAFF

j_gene: TRBJ2-5
d_gene: NA
abundance: NA
v_gene: TRBV10-3
CDR3nt: TGTGCCATCAGTGAGTTTCCTACTGGGGAGACCCAGTACTTC
CDR3aa: CAISEFPTGETQYF

j_gene: TRBJ2-1
d_gene: TRBD2
abundance: NA
v_gene: TRBV18
CDR3nt: TGTGCCAGCTCACCTGGGACTAGATTAGCCAATGAGCAGTTCTTC
CDR3aa: CASSPGTRLANEQFF

j_gene: TRBJ1-1
d_gene: NA
abundance: NA
v_gene: TRBV5-4
CDR3nt: TGTGCCAGCAGCGAGGGGCCCGAAGCTTTCTTT
CDR3aa: CASSEGPEAFF

j_gene: TRBJ1-3
d_gene: NA
abundance: NA
v_gene: TRBV28
CDR3nt: TGTGCCAGCAGCATCACAGGTAGCTCTGGAAACACCATATATTTT
CDR3aa: CASSITGSSGNTIYF

j_gene: TRBJ1-2
d_gene: NA
abundance: NA
v_gene: TRBV6-1
CDR3nt: TGTGCCAGCAGTGGGGACGGCTTCGGTGGCTACACCTTC
CDR3aa: CASSGDGFGGYTF

j_gene: TRBJ2-7
d_gene: NA
abundance: NA
v_gene: TRBV20-1
CDR3nt: TGCAGTGCTAGGGAGGTGTACGAGCAGTACTTC
CDR3aa: CSAREVYEQYF

j_gene: TRBJ2-7
d_gene: NA
abundance: NA
v_gene: TRBV18
CDR3nt: TGTGCCAGCTCACCACCAGGAAGGACGCAGGCTTACGAGCAGTACTTC
CDR3aa: CASSPPGRTQAYEQYF

j_gene: TRBJ2-1
d_gene: TRBD2
abundance: NA
v_gene: TRBV9
CDR3nt: TGTGCCAGCAGCGCCGAAGTGGCTAGCGGAGCCTACAATGAGCAGTTCTTC
CDR3aa: CASSAEVASGAYNEQFF

j_gene: TRBJ1-2
d_gene: NA
abundance: few
v_gene: TRBV9
CDR3nt: TGTGCCAGCAGCACGGGACTAGGCCTAAACTATGGCTACACCTTC
CDR3aa: CASSTGLGLNYGYTF

j_gene: TRBJ1-4
d_gene: TRBD1
abundance: NA
v_gene: TRBV19
CDR3nt: TGTGCCAGTAGTCTAACCGGGACAGCTAATGAAAAACTGTTTTTT
CDR3aa: CASSLTGTANEKLFF

j_gene: TRBJ2-2
d_gene: TRBD2
abundance: NA
v_gene: TRBV29-1
CDR3nt: TGCAGCGTTGAAAAGGGACTAGCGGGAGGAAAGACCGGGGAGCTGTTTTTT
CDR3aa: CSVEKGLAGGKTGELFF

j_gene: TRBJ2-1
d_gene: TRBD2
abundance: NA
v_gene: TRBV29-1
CDR3nt: TGCAGCGTATCGTCTGAGGCGGGAGGATTCAATGAGCAGTTCTTC
CDR3aa: CSVSSEAGGFNEQFF

j_gene: TRBJ2-3
d_gene: NA
abundance: once
v_gene: TRBV5-1
CDR3nt: TGCGCCAGCACCTCCCTTGGGTCTAGCGGCACAGATACGCAGTATTTT
CDR3aa: CASTSLGSSGTDTQYF

j_gene: TRBJ1-5
d_gene: NA
abundance: NA
v_gene: TRBV13
CDR3nt: TGTGCCAGCAGCTTAGGGGCTCAGCCCCAGCATTTT
CDR3aa: CASSLGAQPQHF

j_gene: TRBJ2-1
d_gene: NA
abundance: NA
v_gene: TRBV9
CDR3nt: TGTGCCAGCAGCGTTGGGGACGGAAACAATGAGCAGTTCTTC
CDR3aa: CASSVGDGNNEQFF

j_gene: TRBJ2-2
d_gene: NA
abundance: NA
v_gene: TRBV9
CDR3nt: TGTGCCAGCAGAGCTAACACCGGGGAGCTGTTTTTT
CDR3aa: CASRANTGELFF

j_gene: TRBJ1-2
d_gene: TRBD1
abundance: NA
v_gene: TRBV27
CDR3nt: TGTGCCAGCAGTATCGGGACAGGGGGCAACTATGGCTACACCTTC
CDR3aa: CASSIGTGGNYGYTF

j_gene: TRBJ1-5
d_gene: NA
abundance: NA
v_gene: TRBV9
CDR3nt: TGTGCCAGCAGCGCGGGGGTCAACAGCGATCAGCCCCAGCATTTT
CDR3aa: CASSAGVNSDQPQHF

j_gene: TRBJ2-7
d_gene: TRBD1
abundance: NA
v_gene: TRBV10-3
CDR3nt: TGTGCCATCATGTCCCGGGGGACAGGTAGAAACGAGCAGTACTTC
CDR3aa: CAIMSRGTGRNEQYF

j_gene: TRBJ2-1
d_gene: NA
abundance: NA
v_gene: TRBV2
CDR3nt: TGTGCCAGCGAGGAGGGGGCGTCATACAATGAGCAGTTCTTC
CDR3aa: CASEEGASYNEQFF

j_gene: TRBJ2-3
d_gene: NA
abundance: NA
v_gene: TRBV13
CDR3nt: TGTGCCAGCAGCGCTTACACAGATACGCAGTATTTT
CDR3aa: CASSAYTDTQYF

j_gene: TRBJ2-1
d_gene: TRBD1
abundance: NA
v_gene: TRBV9
CDR3nt: TGTGCCAGCAGCCTACGGGACAGTCCTTTCTACAATGAGCAGTTCTTC
CDR3aa: CASSLRDSPFYNEQFF

j_gene: TRBJ1-3
d_gene: NA
abundance: NA
v_gene: TRBV4-1
CDR3nt: TGCGCCAGCAGCCAACCAGGGGTCTCTGGAAACACCATATATTTT
CDR3aa: CASSQPGVSGNTIYF

j_gene: TRBJ1-2
d_gene: TRBD1
abundance: NA
v_gene: TRBV29-1
CDR3nt: TGCAGCGTTGAAGAATCGTCCATCTCCGGGACAGGGGGTACTAACTATGGCTACACCTTC
CDR3aa: CSVEESSISGTGGTNYGYTF

j_gene: TRBJ1-2
d_gene: NA
abundance: NA
v_gene: TRBV6-5
CDR3nt: TGTGCCAGCAGTTTGACGGAGGGGACTGGCTACACCTTC
CDR3aa: CASSLTEGTGYTF

j_gene: TRBJ2-1
d_gene: TRBD1
abundance: NA
v_gene: TRBV29-1
CDR3nt: TGCAGCGCAGAGGGGGCAGGGGGCTTTGACAATGAGCAGTTCTTC
CDR3aa: CSAEGAGGFDNEQFF